These T cell receptor beta chains were read from a single sample in a study of monozygotic twins with inflammatory bowel disease. TCRdb processed the 5' RACE reads again and assigns one entry to each CDR3 protein, with no DNA. The record lists approximately 400,000 distinct CDR3 sequences, of which the ten most abundant hold about 2.3%. Sequencing input: blood. The receptors shown here come from a human donor with ulcerative colitis or Crohn's disease, or a healthy co-twin of an affected twin (not recorded which). Both conserved end residues are part of each CDR3. Fields, in order: J gene, V gene, CDR3 protein.

TRBJ2-2 | TRBV18 | CASSPPSAGAGELFF
TRBJ2-1 | TRBV5-5 | CASRGRADSSYNEQFF
TRBJ2-1 | TRBV18 | CASSPLAGGPEQFF
TRBJ1-1 | TRBV5-1 | CASSFNPQGQVNTEAFF
TRBJ2-1 | TRBV5-5 | CASSRGLAGVIEQFF
TRBJ2-7 | TRBV10-3 | CAIRGLAEGYEQYF
TRBJ2-5 | TRBV9 | CASSVGTSGGETQYF
TRBJ1-1 | TRBV6-5 | CASSYSGGEAFF
TRBJ2-6 | TRBV15 | CATSRGGMAGANVLTF
TRBJ2-7 | TRBV25-1 | CASSEAGPYEQYF